These 8 T cell receptor beta chains originate from one sample sequenced in a study of shared clonotypes between healthy human individuals. Measured with immunoSEQ multiplex PCR; TCRdb has only the in-frame clones, and not every one. Of 600,000 to 750,000 clones listed, 72% are singletons. Specimen: memory CD4+ T cells sorted from blood. Stated subset: CD45RA-negative fraction. These receptors were taken from a woman in her 30s in good health.

The table lists this clone with a count of one. The CDR3 sequence: CASRSPGLAYTGELFF. CDR3 nucleotides: TGCGCCAGCAGGAGCCCGGGACTAGCTTACACCGGGGAGCTGTTTTTT. The chain links TRBV10-2 to TRBJ2-2; the match to TRBD2 covers 9 bases. CDR3 size: 16 residues. V lost 6 bases, J lost 3 bases, and 8 bases stayed unmatched. Germline V lookup: CDR1 WSHSY, CDR2 SAAADI.

This clone was seen once. The chain uses TRBV19 and TRBJ1-1; TRBD1 matches 8 bases. The length of the CDR3 is 17 residues. Germline V gene data show CDR1 as LNHDA and CDR2 as SQIVND (reference sequence). Unmatched junction bases numbered 15, after V lost 4 bases and J lost 5 bases. The CDR3 loop is CASSTLPSTGVGTEAFF. The CDR3 region has the DNA TGTGCCAGTAGTACCCTACCTTCGACAGGGGTGGGGACTGAAGCTTTCTTT. Full variable domain (remainder filled in from reference TRBV19 and TRBJ1-1): DGGITQSPKYLFRKEGQNVTLSCEQNLNHDAMYWYRQDPGQGLRLIYYSQIVNDFQKGDIAEGYSVSREKKESFPLTVTSAQKNPTAFYLCASSTLPSTGVGTEAFFGQGTRLTVV.

The chain joins TRBV5-1 to TRBJ1-1; D is uncertain. The CDR3 consists of 16 residues. Trimming took 7 bases from V and 0 from J, leaving 19 bases between them. From germline, CDR1 is SGHRS and CDR2 YFSETQ. CDR3 nucleotides: TGCGCCAGCGGGATAGGAAACTCCCTCATGAACACTGAAGCTTTCTTT. It yields the protein CASGIGNSLMNTEAFF.

CDR3: CASSYGAGGGQPQHF. CDR3 in DNA: TGTGCCAGCAGTTACGGGGCAGGGGGCGGACAGCCCCAGCATTTT. V and J are TRBV6-5 and TRBJ1-5; 8 bases are a match to TRBD1. The CDR3 is 15 amino acids. In germline, CDR1 is MNHEY, CDR2 SVGAGI. J lost 7 bases, V lost 2 bases, and 7 bases had no gene match.

The V call is TRBV5-1, the J call TRBJ2-3, with D perhaps assigned TRBD1 or TRBD2 (5 bases each). Germline CDR1 SGHRS, CDR2 YFSETQ. Trimming pared 4 bases from V and 2 bases from J, leaving 11 bases between. The CDR3 runs 14 residues. DNA of the CDR3: TGCGCCAGCAGCGGGGGAGTTCCCACAGATACGCAGTATTTT. This codes for CASSGGVPTDTQYF.

V is TRBV4-2 and J is TRBJ2-5; D may match TRBD1 or TRBD2 (6 bases each). This CDR3 contains 14 residues. V dropped 2 bases and J dropped 5 bases, with 12 bases sitting between them. Germline assignment: CDR1 LGHNA and CDR2 YNFKEQ. The CDR3 reads CASSQRLGGETQYF. In nucleotides, the CDR3 is TGTGCCAGCAGCCAAAGGCTAGGGGGGGAGACCCAGTACTTC.

This clone was seen just once. The J gene is TRBJ2-5, the V gene TRBV18, with unresolved D. In germline, CDR1 is KGHSH, CDR2 LQKENI. V lost 3 bases and J 5 bases, leaving 13 bases between the germline ends. The CDR3 loop spans 14 amino acids. This CDR3 is CASSPQEESETQYF. For the CDR3, the DNA is TGTGCCAGCTCACCCCAAGAGGAGAGCGAGACCCAGTACTTC.

V usage is TRBV5-1 and J usage is TRBJ2-1; no clear D. The CDR3 is 14 amino acids. Germline CDR1 SGHRS, CDR2 YFSETQ. V gave up 0 bases and J gave up 9 bases, with 13 bases separating them. The CDR3 coding sequence is TGCGCCAGCAGCTTGGGGTACGGTCTATCTGAGCAGTTCTTC. Its translation is CASSLGYGLSEQFF.